The TCR beta chain under discussion was sequenced for a study of identical twins. Whole-study results and caveats: For cord blood, abundant beta clonotypes had fewer insertions, unlike memory repertoires, which showed none. For out-of-frame alpha sequences shared by twins, low generation probability was in excess.

A single record per CDR3 protein comes from TCRdb applying MiXCR to the 5' RACE reads. The data hold about 280,000 distinct CDR3 sequences, with about 8.9% observed a single time. This clonotype was recorded at least ten times. The antigen is not known. V lost 4 bases, J lost 1 base, and 10 bases lay in between. CDR3 length: 14 residues. CDR1 DFQATT and CDR2 SNEGSKA come from the germline V gene (reference sequence). These sequences were also reported in another study, on yellow fever vaccine responses in identical twins.

Source material: memory (CD45RO+) T cells sorted from blood. The TCR comes from a woman under 30 in good health. The J gene is TRBJ2-2, the V gene TRBV20-1; no clear D gene. The CDR3 DNA follows: TGCAGTGCTACGACCCCATGGAACACCGGGGAGCTGTTTTTT. Its protein is CSATTPWNTGELFF.